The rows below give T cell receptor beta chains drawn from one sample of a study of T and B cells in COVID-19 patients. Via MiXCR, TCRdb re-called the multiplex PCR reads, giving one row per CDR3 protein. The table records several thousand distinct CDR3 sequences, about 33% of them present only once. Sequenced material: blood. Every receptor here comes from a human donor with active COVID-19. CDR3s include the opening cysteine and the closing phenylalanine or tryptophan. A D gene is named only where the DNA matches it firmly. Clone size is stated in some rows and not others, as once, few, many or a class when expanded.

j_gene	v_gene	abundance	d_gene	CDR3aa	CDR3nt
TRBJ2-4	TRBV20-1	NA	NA	CSARGEGLGKNIQYF	TGCAGTGCTAGAGGAGAGGGCCTGGGCAAAAACATTCAGTACTTC
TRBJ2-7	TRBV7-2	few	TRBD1	CASSFRDRSPYEQYF	TGTGCCAGCAGCTTCCGGGACAGGAGCCCCTACGAGCAGTACTTC
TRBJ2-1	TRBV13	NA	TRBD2	CASSLTSGGGNEQFF	TGTGCCAGCAGCCTGACTAGCGGGGGGGGCAATGAGCAGTTCTTC
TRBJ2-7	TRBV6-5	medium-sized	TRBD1	CASSLRDSYEQYF	TGTGCCAGCAGTCTCCGGGACAGCTACGAGCAGTACTTC
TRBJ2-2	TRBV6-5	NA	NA	CASSASPANTGVLFF	TGTGCCAGCAGTGCGTCGCCCGCGAACACCGGGGTGCTGTTTTTT
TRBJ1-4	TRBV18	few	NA	CASSPRLRTLNEKLFF	TGTGCCAGCTCACCACGACTTCGGACACTTAATGAAAAACTGTTTTTT
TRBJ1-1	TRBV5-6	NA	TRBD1	CASSSTQQGVAEAFF	TGTGCCAGCAGCTCCACTCAACAGGGGGTAGCTGAAGCTTTCTTT
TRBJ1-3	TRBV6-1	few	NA	CASSEARKIGNTIYF	TGTGCCAGCAGTGAAGCACGGAAAATCGGAAACACCATATATTTT
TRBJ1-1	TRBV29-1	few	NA	CSVVQGFTEAFF	TGCAGCGTTGTGCAGGGGTTCACTGAAGCTTTCTTT
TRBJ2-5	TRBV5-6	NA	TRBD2	CASSLVSGGLIF	TGTGCCAGCAGCTTGGTCAGCGGGGGGTTAATTTTC
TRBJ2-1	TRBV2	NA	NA	CASSGTFYNEQFF	TGTGCCAGCAGTGGGACTTTCTACAATGAGCAGTTCTTC
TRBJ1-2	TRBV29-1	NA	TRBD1	CSVDKTGGVYGYTF	TGCAGCGTTGACAAGACAGGGGGTGTCTATGGCTACACCTTC
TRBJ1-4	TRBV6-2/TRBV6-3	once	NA	CASSYLRVGEKLFF	TGTGCCAGCAGTTATTTGAGGGTCGGTGAAAAACTGTTTTTT
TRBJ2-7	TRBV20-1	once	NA	CSAPPDSSYEQYF	TGCAGTGCTCCCCCGGACAGTTCCTACGAGCAGTACTTC
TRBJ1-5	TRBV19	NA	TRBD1	CASSTSHRGPYSNQPQHF	TGTGCCAGTAGTACCTCTCACAGGGGGCCTTATAGCAATCAGCCCCAGCATTTT
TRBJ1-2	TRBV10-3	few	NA	CAISDRTALDGYTF	TGTGCCATCAGTGATAGGACAGCTCTCGATGGCTACACCTTC
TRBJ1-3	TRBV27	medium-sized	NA	CASSLGFGGNTIYF	TGTGCCAGCAGTTTGGGTTTCGGTGGAAACACCATATATTTT
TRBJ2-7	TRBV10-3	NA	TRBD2	CAISALGTSGASYEQYF	TGTGCCATCAGTGCTTTGGGAACTAGCGGGGCCTCCTACGAGCAGTACTTC
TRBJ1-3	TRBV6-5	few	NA	CASSPLFGNTIYF	TGTGCCAGCAGCCCCCTTTTTGGAAACACCATATATTTT
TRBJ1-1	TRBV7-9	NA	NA	CASSLERGLDTEAFF	TGTGCCAGCAGCTTAGAAAGGGGTTTAGACACTGAAGCTTTCTTT
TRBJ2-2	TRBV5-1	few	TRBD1	CASSLDPGQTNTGELFF	TGCGCCAGCAGCTTGGACCCGGGACAGACGAACACCGGGGAGCTGTTTTTT
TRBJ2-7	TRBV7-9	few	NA	CASSTTTGTRPYEQYF	TGTGCCAGCAGCACGACGACAGGGACTAGACCCTACGAGCAGTACTTC
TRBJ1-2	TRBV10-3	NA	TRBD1	CAISVGDRGRWADGYTF	TGTGCCATCAGTGTGGGGGACAGGGGTAGGTGGGCGGATGGCTACACCTTC